This is a list of T cell receptor beta chains from one sample in a study of T cells after yellow fever vaccination. TCRdb ran MiXCR on the 5' RACE reads and lists one entry per CDR3 protein. The sample carries hundreds of thousands of distinct CDR3 sequences, roughly 12% recorded once. The sample consisted of PBMCs, taken on the day of the yellow fever booster vaccination. Receptors were obtained from a man younger than 40 who received the YFV17D yellow fever vaccine. Each CDR3 is given with its conserved first and last residue. Fields, in order: clone size, V gene, D gene, J gene, CDR3 protein, CDR3 DNA. A D gene is named only where the DNA matches it firmly. Not every row has a clone size; where given, it reads once, few, many or a size class.

clone size: few
V gene: TRBV4-1
D gene: TRBD2
J gene: TRBJ2-1
CDR3 protein: CASSLGLAISYNEQFF
CDR3 DNA: TGCGCCAGCAGCCTCGGACTAGCAATCTCCTACAATGAGCAGTTCTTC

clone size: many
V gene: TRBV7-9
D gene: -
J gene: TRBJ1-3
CDR3 protein: CASSRDKGNTIYF
CDR3 DNA: TGTGCCAGCAGCCGCGACAAAGGAAACACCATATATTTT

clone size: few
V gene: TRBV29-1
D gene: -
J gene: TRBJ2-7
CDR3 protein: CSVGVGDSYEQYF
CDR3 DNA: TGCAGCGTTGGGGTGGGGGACTCCTACGAGCAGTACTTC

clone size: -
V gene: TRBV7-2
D gene: TRBD2
J gene: TRBJ2-3
CDR3 protein: CASSSYRLAGKDTQYF
CDR3 DNA: TGTGCCAGCAGCTCATATAGACTAGCGGGAAAAGATACGCAGTATTTT

clone size: many
V gene: TRBV4-3
D gene: -
J gene: TRBJ2-7
CDR3 protein: CASSHGILREQYF
CDR3 DNA: TGCGCCAGCAGCCACGGGATTTTACGGGAGCAGTACTTC

clone size: -
V gene: TRBV5-4
D gene: TRBD2
J gene: TRBJ2-1
CDR3 protein: CASSSTGTSGKNSYNEQFF
CDR3 DNA: TGTGCCAGCAGCTCAACCGGGACTAGCGGAAAAAACTCCTACAATGAGCAGTTCTTC

clone size: few
V gene: TRBV5-1
D gene: -
J gene: TRBJ2-2
CDR3 protein: CASSSKGTGTGELFF
CDR3 DNA: TGCGCCAGCAGCTCAAAAGGGACGGGTACCGGGGAGCTGTTTTTT

clone size: -
V gene: TRBV12-3/TRBV12-4
D gene: -
J gene: TRBJ1-3
CDR3 protein: CASSLLLQSTNF
CDR3 DNA: TGTGCCAGCAGTTTACTTTTGCAGTCGACGAATTTT

clone size: few
V gene: TRBV20-1
D gene: TRBD2
J gene: TRBJ2-7
CDR3 protein: CSAREGSGSSEQYF
CDR3 DNA: TGCAGTGCTAGAGAGGGTAGCGGGAGTTCCGAGCAGTACTTC

clone size: -
V gene: TRBV20-1
D gene: TRBD1
J gene: TRBJ2-1
CDR3 protein: CSAPGQVAGGAYNEQFF
CDR3 DNA: TGCAGTGCGCCAGGACAGGTTGCGGGTGGGGCCTACAATGAGCAGTTCTTC

clone size: -
V gene: TRBV27
D gene: -
J gene: TRBJ2-7
CDR3 protein: CASSFYSAYEQYF
CDR3 DNA: TGTGCCAGCAGTTTTTACAGTGCCTACGAGCAGTACTTC

clone size: -
V gene: TRBV12-3/TRBV12-4
D gene: TRBD2
J gene: TRBJ2-5
CDR3 protein: CASSFGGSETQYF
CDR3 DNA: TGTGCCAGCAGTTTCGGCGGGAGTGAGACCCAGTACTTC

clone size: few
V gene: TRBV12-3/TRBV12-4
D gene: -
J gene: TRBJ1-2
CDR3 protein: CASSFWDGNYGYTF
CDR3 DNA: TGTGCCAGCAGTTTCTGGGACGGTAACTATGGCTACACCTTC

clone size: -
V gene: TRBV27
D gene: TRBD1
J gene: TRBJ1-1
CDR3 protein: CASSLDRGENTEAFF
CDR3 DNA: TGTGCCAGCAGTCTCGACAGGGGGGAGAACACTGAAGCTTTCTTT

clone size: few
V gene: TRBV7-2
D gene: -
J gene: TRBJ2-5
CDR3 protein: CASSLHQQETQYF
CDR3 DNA: TGTGCCAGCAGCTTACACCAACAAGAGACCCAGTACTTC

clone size: many
V gene: TRBV2
D gene: -
J gene: TRBJ2-1
CDR3 protein: CASSESGQFF
CDR3 DNA: TGTGCCAGCAGTGAGTCCGGGCAGTTCTTC

clone size: -
V gene: TRBV18
D gene: -
J gene: TRBJ2-1
CDR3 protein: CASSPPGGGGDNEQFF
CDR3 DNA: TGTGCCAGCTCACCACCGGGCGGGGGCGGGGACAATGAGCAGTTCTTC

clone size: few
V gene: TRBV12-3/TRBV12-4
D gene: -
J gene: TRBJ2-2
CDR3 protein: CASTRLKFSGELFF
CDR3 DNA: TGTGCCAGCACCAGACTCAAGTTCTCCGGGGAGCTGTTTTTT

clone size: few
V gene: TRBV20-1
D gene: -
J gene: TRBJ2-2
CDR3 protein: CSASYEGSANTGELFF
CDR3 DNA: TGCAGTGCTAGCTATGAGGGGTCCGCGAACACCGGGGAGCTGTTTTTT

clone size: few
V gene: TRBV3-1
D gene: -
J gene: TRBJ1-2
CDR3 protein: CASRGLAGSGYGYTF
CDR3 DNA: TGTGCCAGCAGGGGACTCGCGGGTAGTGGCTATGGCTACACCTTC

clone size: few
V gene: TRBV7-8
D gene: -
J gene: TRBJ2-1
CDR3 protein: CASSLVPEPYNEQFF
CDR3 DNA: TGTGCCAGCAGCTTAGTTCCGGAGCCCTACAATGAGCAGTTCTTC

clone size: few
V gene: TRBV7-2
D gene: TRBD1
J gene: TRBJ2-2
CDR3 protein: CASSYGQGYTGELFF
CDR3 DNA: TGTGCCAGCAGCTACGGACAGGGCTACACCGGGGAGCTGTTTTTT